The 5 T cell receptor beta chains below all came from one sample that was sequenced in a study of T cell responses to AZD1222 COVID-19 vaccine. Method: immunoSEQ multiplex PCR; TCRdb's copy keeps in-frame clones and lacks some. The sample consists of tens of thousands of clones, more than 70% of them appearing once. The specimen was peripheral blood, collected on day 0 of AZD1222 vaccination. Source of these receptors: an adult in good health.

The chain couples TRBV7-8 to TRBJ2-3; D is unresolved. V lost 4 bases and J 0 bases, leaving 17 bases between the germline ends. Germline loops: CDR1 SGHVS, CDR2 FQNEAQ. This CDR3 is 17 amino acids long. The CDR3 nucleotides read TGTGCCAGCAGCTCCGCTGTGCACAAATCTAGCACAGATACGCAGTATTTT. Translating gives CASSSAVHKSSTDTQYF.

The chain carries TRBV3-1 (or the pseudogene TRBV3-2) and TRBJ1-5, with D tentatively TRBD1 (5 bases). CDR1 is LGHDT and CDR2 is YNNKEL in the germline V gene (reference sequence). V gave up 8 bases and J gave up 7 bases, with 21 bases separating them. The CDR3 has 15 residues. The CDR3 DNA reads TGTGCCAGCGGGGCAGCCGGTCCCTCTGGCCAGCCCCAGCATTTT. Its protein is CASGAAGPSGQPQHF.

The rearrangement joins TRBV7-2 to TRBJ1-1, with D unresolved. The CDR3 extends over 14 amino acids. The V gene lost 1 base and the J gene lost 6 bases, with 12 bases spanning the gap. Germline CDR1 is SGHTA and CDR2 is FQGNSA. This CDR3 reads CASSLVPPPAEAFF. Written as DNA, the CDR3 is TGTGCCAGCAGCTTAGTTCCCCCGCCGGCTGAAGCTTTCTTT.

The chain recombines TRBV4-2 with TRBJ2-7; 7 nucleotides align to TRBD2. Germline V gene sequence: CDR1 LGHNA, CDR2 YNFKEQ. Unmatched junction bases numbered 3, after V lost 1 base and J lost 3 bases. The CDR3 length is 14 residues. The CDR3 region has the DNA TGTGCCAGCAGCCAAGCCACTAGCGACTACGAGCAGTACTTC. This gives the protein CASSQATSDYEQYF.

The chain has TRBV6-6 and TRBJ2-1; D uncertain. The CDR3 runs 12 residues. The germline CDR1 and CDR2 sequences are MNHNY and SVGAGI (reference sequence). Trimming removed 5 bases at V and 1 base at J, with 3 bases between. The CDR3 DNA is TGTGCCAGCAGTGGATCCTACAATGAGCAGTTCTTC. Translating it yields CASSGSYNEQFF.